The present T cell receptor (beta chain) was sequenced within a study of control samples from healthy donors and cancer patients. This clone has a single count. The protocol was immunoSEQ multiplex PCR, while the TCRdb copy is restricted to in-frame clones and leaves out a portion. The repertoire holds some 120,000 clones, with about 94% as singletons. The V and J ends lost 8 bases and 0 bases respectively, with 10 bases between them. The CDR3 contains 14 residues. CDR1 MGHDK and CDR2 SYGVNS come from the germline V gene. The specimen was blood. The clonotype originates from a man aged 25 to 40 in good health. This chain links TRBV25-1 with TRBJ2-2; weak D call: TRBD1 (6 bases). CDR3 loop: CASGQYANTGELFF. The CDR3 DNA reads TGTGCCAGCGGACAGTATGCGAACACCGGGGAGCTGTTTTTT.